This entry lists 4 T cell receptor beta chains sequenced from one sample in a study of graft-versus-host responses after intestinal transplantation. TCRdb's copy holds only in-frame clones and misses some; the assay was immunoSEQ multiplex PCR. Altogether roughly 110,000 clones are present, around 90% being singletons, with the ten largest covering about 0.75%. What these receptors recognize is not known. The sequencing used unstimulated CD4+ T cells sorted from spleen or lymph node cells, collected before transplant. These TCRs come from a human donor who was the organ donor for an intestinal transplant.

The V call is TRBV5-1, the J call TRBJ1-1, with D uncertain. The length of the CDR3 is 16 residues. V was shortened by 3 bases and J by 0 bases, with 15 bases between the two germline ends. CDR1 and CDR2 (germline): SGHRS, YFSETQ. CDR3 sequence: CASSWAVGQLNTEAFF. For the CDR3, the DNA is TGCGCCAGCAGCTGGGCGGTAGGGCAGTTGAACACTGAAGCTTTCTTT.

The chain recombines TRBV6-1 with TRBJ2-7; tentative D call: TRBD1 (6 bases). From germline, CDR1 is MNHNS and CDR2 SASEGT. CDR3 length equals 15 residues. The V gene lost 11 bases and the J gene lost 0 bases, with 20 bases spanning the gap. CDR3 loop: CAGGTGTAYSYEQYF. CDR3 bases: TGTGCCGGGGGCACCGGGACGGCTTACTCCTACGAGCAGTACTTC.

The V and J genes are TRBV30 and TRBJ1-5; D gene uncertain. This CDR3 comprises 13 residues. The ends were cut back, 0 bases at V and 5 bases at J, with 8 bases in the middle. From germline, CDR1 is GTSNPN and CDR2 SVGIG (reference sequence). The CDR3 region is CAWSVLGHQPQHF. In nucleotides, the CDR3 is TGTGCCTGGAGTGTACTGGGTCATCAGCCCCAGCATTTT.

This clone has just one count. The chain is built from TRBV27 and TRBJ2-5, with a weak D call TRBD2 (6 bases). The germline gives CDR1 MNHEY, CDR2 SMNVEV (reference sequence). The CDR3 contains 15 residues. Trimming shortened V by 6 bases and J by 4 bases, and 18 bases separated the two germline ends. DNA for the CDR3: TGTGCCAGCAGCCCCGGGACCGGGAGATTAGAGACCCAGTACTTC. This sequence encodes CASSPGTGRLETQYF.